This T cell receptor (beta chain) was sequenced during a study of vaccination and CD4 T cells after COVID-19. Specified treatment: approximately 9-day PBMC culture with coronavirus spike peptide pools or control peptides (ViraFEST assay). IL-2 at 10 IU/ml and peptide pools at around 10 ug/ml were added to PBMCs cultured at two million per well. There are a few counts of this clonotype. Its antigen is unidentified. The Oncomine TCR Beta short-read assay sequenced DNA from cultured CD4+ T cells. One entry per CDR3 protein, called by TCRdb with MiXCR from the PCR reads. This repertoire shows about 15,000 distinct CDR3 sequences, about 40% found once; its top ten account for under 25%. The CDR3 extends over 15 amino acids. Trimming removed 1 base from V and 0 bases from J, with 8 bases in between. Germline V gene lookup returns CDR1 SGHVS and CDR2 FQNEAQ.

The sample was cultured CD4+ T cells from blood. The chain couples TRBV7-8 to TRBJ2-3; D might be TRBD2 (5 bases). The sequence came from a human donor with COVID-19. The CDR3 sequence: CASSLGLTSTDTQYF. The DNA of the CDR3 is TGTGCCAGCAGCTTAGGACTAACTAGCACAGATACGCAGTATTTT.